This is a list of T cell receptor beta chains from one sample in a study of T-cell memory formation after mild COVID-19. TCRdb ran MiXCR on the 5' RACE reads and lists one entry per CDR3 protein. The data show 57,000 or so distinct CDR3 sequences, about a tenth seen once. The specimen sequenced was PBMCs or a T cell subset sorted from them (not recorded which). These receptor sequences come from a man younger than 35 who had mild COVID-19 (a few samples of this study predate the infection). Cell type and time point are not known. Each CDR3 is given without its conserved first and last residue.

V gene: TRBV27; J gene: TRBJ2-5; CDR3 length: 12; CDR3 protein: ASKTMAVQETQY
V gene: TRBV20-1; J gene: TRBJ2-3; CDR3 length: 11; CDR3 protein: SALDRAGDTQY
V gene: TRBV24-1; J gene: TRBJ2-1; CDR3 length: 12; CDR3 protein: ATSEAGSYNEQF
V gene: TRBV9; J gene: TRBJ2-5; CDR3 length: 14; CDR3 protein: ASSVVGGQGWETQY
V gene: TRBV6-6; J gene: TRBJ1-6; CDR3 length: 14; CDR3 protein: ASSKQGGAYNSPLH
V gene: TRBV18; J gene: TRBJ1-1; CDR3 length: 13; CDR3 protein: ASSPGGARNTEAF
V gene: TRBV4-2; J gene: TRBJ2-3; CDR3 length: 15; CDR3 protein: ASSQDVLAGAKDTQY
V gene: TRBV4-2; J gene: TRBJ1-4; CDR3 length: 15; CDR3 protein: ASSQDPRGATNEKLF
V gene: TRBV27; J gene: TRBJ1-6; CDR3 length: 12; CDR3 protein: ASSLAGGDSPLH
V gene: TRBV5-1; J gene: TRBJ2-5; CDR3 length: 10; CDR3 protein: ASSFPQETQY
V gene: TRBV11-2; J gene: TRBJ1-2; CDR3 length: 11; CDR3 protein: ASSDMGTYGYT
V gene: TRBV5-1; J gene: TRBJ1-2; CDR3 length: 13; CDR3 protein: ASSLDRADDHGYT
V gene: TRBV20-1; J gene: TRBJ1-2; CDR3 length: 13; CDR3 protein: SASPGTASNYGYT
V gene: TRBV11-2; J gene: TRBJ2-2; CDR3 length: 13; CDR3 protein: ASSLAGAHTGELF
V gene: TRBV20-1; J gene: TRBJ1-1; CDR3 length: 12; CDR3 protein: SASPPTSNTEAF
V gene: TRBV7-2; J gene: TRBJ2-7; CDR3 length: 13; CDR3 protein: ASSLSGGFIYEQY
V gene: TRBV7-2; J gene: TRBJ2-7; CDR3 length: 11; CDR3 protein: ASSLVTGLEQY
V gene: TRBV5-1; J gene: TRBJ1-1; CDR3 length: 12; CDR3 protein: ASSSRGQGTEAF
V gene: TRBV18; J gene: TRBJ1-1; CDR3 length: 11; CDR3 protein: ASSPRDSNRAF
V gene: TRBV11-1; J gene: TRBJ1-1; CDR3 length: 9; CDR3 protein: ASSVWTEAF
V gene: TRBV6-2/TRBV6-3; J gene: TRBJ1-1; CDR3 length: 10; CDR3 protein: ASSGLDTEAF
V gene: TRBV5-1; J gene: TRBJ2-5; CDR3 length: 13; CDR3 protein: ASSLGSGGKETQY
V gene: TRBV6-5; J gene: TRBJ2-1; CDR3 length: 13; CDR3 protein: ASSYVAGLPGEQF
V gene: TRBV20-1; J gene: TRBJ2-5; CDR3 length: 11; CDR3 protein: SAGKVTQETQY
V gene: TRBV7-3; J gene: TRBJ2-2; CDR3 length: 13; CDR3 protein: ASSPDRASTGELF
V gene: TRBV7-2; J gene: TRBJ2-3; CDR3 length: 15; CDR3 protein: ASSRPPGGATTDTQY
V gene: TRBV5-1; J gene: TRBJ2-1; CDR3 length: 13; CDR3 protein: ASSPGGQGAYEQF
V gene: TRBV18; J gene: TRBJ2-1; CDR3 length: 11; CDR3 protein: ASSSDSYNEQF
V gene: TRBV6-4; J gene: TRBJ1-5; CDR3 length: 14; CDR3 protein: ASNPGTARRYQPQH
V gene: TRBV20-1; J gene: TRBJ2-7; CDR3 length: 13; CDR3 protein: SAISAGQGGIEQY
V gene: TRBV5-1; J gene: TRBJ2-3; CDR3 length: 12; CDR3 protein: ASSFYGGADTQY
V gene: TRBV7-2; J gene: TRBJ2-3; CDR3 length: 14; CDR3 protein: ASSLSAYRGTDTQY
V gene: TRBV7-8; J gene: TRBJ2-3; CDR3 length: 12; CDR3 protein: ASSPGGRTDTQY
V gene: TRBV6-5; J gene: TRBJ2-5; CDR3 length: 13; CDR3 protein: ASSLQGVTQETQY
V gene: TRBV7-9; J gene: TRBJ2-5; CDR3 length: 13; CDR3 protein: ASSPKTRIQETQY
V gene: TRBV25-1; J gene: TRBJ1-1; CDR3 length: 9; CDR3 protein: ASSGARKAF
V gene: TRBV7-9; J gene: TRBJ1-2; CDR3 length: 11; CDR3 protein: ASSVDSLYGYT
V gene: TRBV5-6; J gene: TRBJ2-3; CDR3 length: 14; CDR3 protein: ASSSLLAGERDTQY
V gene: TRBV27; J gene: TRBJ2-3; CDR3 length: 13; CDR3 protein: ASSLRTPDTDTQY
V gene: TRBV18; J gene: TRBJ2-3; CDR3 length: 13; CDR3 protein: ASSPSITPTDTQY
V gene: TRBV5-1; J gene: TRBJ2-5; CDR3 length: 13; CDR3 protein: ASSAGWGNQETQY
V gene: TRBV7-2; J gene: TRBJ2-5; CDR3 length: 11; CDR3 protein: ASSLSKQETQY
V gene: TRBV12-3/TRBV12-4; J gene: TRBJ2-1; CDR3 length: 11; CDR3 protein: ASSSRDFSLQF
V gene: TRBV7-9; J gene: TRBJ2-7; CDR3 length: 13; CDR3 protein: ASSPPGSGGYEQY
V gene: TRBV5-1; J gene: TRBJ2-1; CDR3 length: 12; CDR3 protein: ASDLGDTYNEQF
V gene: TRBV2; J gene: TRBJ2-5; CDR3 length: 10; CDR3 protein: ASSDRDETQY
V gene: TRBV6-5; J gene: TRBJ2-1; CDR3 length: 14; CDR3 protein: ASSYVAGGHYNEQF
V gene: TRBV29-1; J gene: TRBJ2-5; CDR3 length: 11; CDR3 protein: SVGGVGQETQY
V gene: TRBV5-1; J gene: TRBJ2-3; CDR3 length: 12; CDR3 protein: ASSLAAGGDTQY
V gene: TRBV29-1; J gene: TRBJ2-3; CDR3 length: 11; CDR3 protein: SVEPGGADTQY
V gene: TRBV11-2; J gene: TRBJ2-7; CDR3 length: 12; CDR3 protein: ASSPRAGTYEQY
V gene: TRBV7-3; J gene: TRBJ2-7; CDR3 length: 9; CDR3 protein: ASSNGGEQY